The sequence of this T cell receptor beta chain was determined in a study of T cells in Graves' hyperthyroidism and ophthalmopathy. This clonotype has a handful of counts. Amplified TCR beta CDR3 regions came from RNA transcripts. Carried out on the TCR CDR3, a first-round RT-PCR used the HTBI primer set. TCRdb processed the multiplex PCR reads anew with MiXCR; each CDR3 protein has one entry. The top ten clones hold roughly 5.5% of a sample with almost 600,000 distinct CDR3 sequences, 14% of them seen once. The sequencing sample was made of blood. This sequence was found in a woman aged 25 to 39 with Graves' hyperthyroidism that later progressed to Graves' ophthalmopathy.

As DNA, the CDR3 is TGTGCCAGCTCACCGGAACGGGGTTGGACTGAAGCTTTCTTT. It encodes CASSPERGWTEAFF. The V gene is TRBV18, the J gene TRBJ1-1; D gene ambiguous. The length of the CDR3 is 14 residues. Germline V gene sequence: CDR1 KGHSH, CDR2 LQKENI. V gave up 3 bases and J gave up 5 bases, with 13 bases separating them. Supplemented by reference TRBV18 and TRBJ1-1, the full variable domain reads NAGVMQNPRHLVRRRGQEARLRCSPMKGHSHVYWYRQLPEEGLKFMVYLQKENIIDESGMPKERFSAEFPKEGPSILRIQQVVRGDSAAYFCASSPERGWTEAFFGQGTRLTVV.